This T cell receptor (beta chain) is drawn from a study of cytomegalovirus exposure and HLA in healthy donors listed by TCRdb under 2017. In terms of the full investigation: According to an earlier analysis of 587 of the donors, about 179 million T cells yielded roughly 100 million unique TCR beta sequences and about 300 Gb of sequence data. Approximately 300 gigabases of sequencing data and around 80 million unique TCR sequences made up an early release that covered several hundred HLA-typed donors. The genetic ancestry cluster associated with self-reported Caucasian donors included roughly 84% of the 398 genotyped donors. The study aimed to test whether signatures of past pathogen exposure could be identified by cataloging public T cell receptors. Using immunosequencing, the study profiled T cell repertoires from about 650 subjects and related those repertoires to cytomegalovirus serostatus. Besides the first cohort of 500 to 700 subjects, a separate validation cohort made up of roughly 120 different subjects was used. High-throughput TCR immunosequencing, statistical association of individual TCRs with disease status, and machine learning were combined to predict cytomegalovirus infection status. To study patterns of TCR occurrence, a later analysis re-analyzed previously published TCR beta repertoires from 666 donors and added high-resolution HLA genotyping. The later analysis used no new phenotypic data to find candidate immune exposures, relying instead on TCR beta sequences and their occurrence across donors. To decide whether each TCR beta V gene segment behaved as functional or pseudogenic, an earlier analysis of some 600 of the donors relied on high-throughput TCR beta sequencing. Donor age, sex, ethnicity and CMV serostatus were collected together with the repertoire data. A later genetic analysis used genome-wide SNP genotypes for 398 of the 666 donors, treating that subset as a discovery cohort. All discovery cohort repertoires had been generated using a single sequencing platform. Both class I and class II loci were covered by HLA typing, at four-digit resolution. The number of donors typed differed by locus, with roughly 629-640 for A, B, C, DRB1 and DQB1, around 520 for DQA1, 606 for DPA1, and some 440 for DPB1. About five DR-DQ haplotypes were handled as single units for association and clustering, since linkage in the cohort was strong. Across under 500 genotyped donors of the cohort, an average of about 240,000 unique TCR beta nucleotide sequences per donor were sequenced, and roughly a sixth of those sequences were non-productive. The paper as a whole reports these results and caveats: Strong co-occurrence of HLA alleles, especially DR and DQ, made assigning TCR associations to individual alleles difficult. A later analysis reported that several top co-occurrence clusters appeared linked to parvovirus B19, influenza, CMV and Epstein-Barr virus. For the cohort, immune exposure information was limited to CMV serostatus. In a later analysis, TCR association rates were found to vary across HLA loci, with the most associated TCRs seen for DRB1 alleles and the fewest for HLA-C alleles. HLA typing was unavailable for some donors at each locus, so association tests used only the typed subset. Compared with equally common non-associated chains, HLA-associated TCR beta chains in a later analysis were more clonally expanded and had lower generation probabilities. The authors suggested that the approach could potentially be extended to other disease states and immunological phenotypes. A further reported finding was that TCR beta sequences accurately predicted the HLA-A and HLA-B alleles for most subjects in the first cohort. The classifier was reported to diagnose cytomegalovirus status with high specificity and sensitivity in both the original and validation cohorts. Correlated functional status among segregating V segments might be attributable to linkage disequilibrium, but an unknown experimental factor could not be ruled out. Because the 87-base-pair reads could not distinguish some IMGT-functional V segments, including TRBV6-2 and TRBV6-3, those segments were excluded. An earlier analysis of approximately 600 of the donors showed that most TCR beta V segments appeared in productive rearrangements either about 87% or about 30% of the time, which broadly matched IMGT annotations. Sequencing depth was assumed to be roughly uniform across donors in the presence/absence analyses, though that assumption may not hold. In this cohort, only TCR beta chains were sequenced, and detectable features were limited by the absence of alpha or paired-chain data. An association between a missense DCLRE1C variant and V-gene and J-gene trimming of TCR beta chains was found in a later genetic analysis and replicated in an independent cohort. The study listed 150 to 200 TCR beta chains as associated with cytomegalovirus. A few of the identified cytomegalovirus-associated TCR beta chains were confirmed in vitro to be specific for cytomegalovirus antigens. Because counts were too low, 15 or so rarely observed V segments, including chromosome 9 orphons, were excluded from the earlier analysis of some 540 of the donors. In a later analysis, over 15,000 TCR beta sequences were associated with specific HLA alleles at a false discovery rate of 0.05. The sequencing pipeline was judged likely to have produced a cluster of highly shared sequence variants as a technical artifact. A later analysis found that most CMV-associated TCR beta chains appeared HLA-restricted, with HLA associations seemingly driven largely by CMV exposure. According to a later genetic analysis, donors in an Asian-associated ancestry cluster had fewer N-insertions in productive TCRs than the roughly 670-donor mean. Across donors, most TCR sequences were observed very rarely, whereas some public TCRs were present in many individuals.

Libraries were prepared through the immunoSEQ multiplex PCR assay. A mixture of 60 forward primers for TCR Vbeta segments and 13 reverse primers for TCR Jbeta segments was used in the multiplex PCR. Amplification of the CDR3 region of rearranged TCR beta genes was performed with a multiplex PCR assay on genomic DNA. Amplified TCR beta libraries were sequenced as 87-base-pair reads on the Illumina HiSeq System. As for the original processing: A later analysis counted about 76 million unique TCR beta chains across the 670 or so repertoires, and roughly 9.9 million of these chains were shared by at least two donors. To remove PCR and sequencing errors, raw reads were error-corrected and collapsed into unique sequences using a nearest-neighbor algorithm that merged closely related sequences. CDR3 sequences were aligned to IMGT reference sequences to assign V, D and J gene segments. For a sequence to be retained, a match of at least six nucleotides was required to both a V gene segment and a J gene segment. Rearrangements were called productive when the CDR3 lacked stop codons and stayed in frame with V and J; all others were non-productive. CDR3 was defined by IMGT convention, running from the second conserved V-encoded cysteine to the conserved J-encoded phenylalanine. The earlier analysis of a few hundred of the donors excluded sequences that lacked an unambiguous match to a single V gene segment. An earlier analysis of fewer than 750 of the donors classified V segments as functional when productive rearrangements were above 56.7% and as segregating when the standard deviation between donors was above 5%. To diagnose cytomegalovirus status from the catalog of TCR beta chain sequences, a statistical classification framework was built. In a later analysis, V and J genes were assigned by comparing TCR nucleotide sequences against IMGT/GENE-DB human TR gene sequences. Using the TCRdist pipeline, a later analysis assigned CDR3 sequences along with most-parsimonious VDJ recombination scenarios. A later analysis defined each TCR beta chain by its CDR3 amino acid sequence plus V-gene family, and excluded reads lacking a unique V-gene family. To address suspected cross-contamination and a sequencing artifact, a later analysis removed some 620 highly shared, low-generation-probability nucleotide sequences. For each public chain, a later analysis derived a clonal expansion index from normalized ranks of inferred template counts within each repertoire. Generation probabilities in a later analysis came from a VDJ recombination model fitted to out-of-frame rearrangements, and those results were checked against IGoR. In a later analysis, TCR-TCR, TCR-HLA and TCR-CMV co-occurrence was scored with hypergeometric tests, and a repertoire-size bias correction was applied to TCR pairs. In a later analysis, false discovery rates were estimated by permuting HLA or CMV assignments 20 times. A later analysis grouped co-occurring TCRs with DBSCAN, adding TCRdist sequence similarity when clustering within HLA-allele-positive subsets. Repertoires with fewer than 30,000 or more than 120,000 public chains, plus five repertoires with anomalous nucleotide sharing, were excluded from co-occurrence clustering. TCRdb limited this immuneACCESS table to in-frame rearrangements with V and J called. A share of clones is missing; checked studies link under half to unresolved V genes, and the rest is unexplained. Clone size and the V and J calls come from that table; the DNA yielded D and trimming. In this sample's table one finds about 140,000 clones. About 0.96% of the sample goes to the ten largest clones.

The cohort comprised hundreds of healthy bone marrow donors. At the time of sampling, all cohort members were nominally healthy, though unrecorded immune exposures were likely present. The donor tested CMV seronegative and was one of the 352 seronegative cohort members. Every donor gave a peripheral blood sample, and the peripheral blood mononuclear cells from that sample were used for TCR beta sequencing. Genomic DNA was extracted from the blood cell samples with the Qiagen DNeasy Blood Extraction Kit. With regard to this clone: Its antigen is still unknown.

From V the trimming removes 5 bases and from J it removes 8 bases, while the gene matches leave 9 bases of the junction unaccounted for. CDR1 is given as LNHDA and CDR2 as SQIVND, both from the germline V gene (reference sequence). The CDR3 has 14 amino acids, counting the end cysteine and phenylalanine. Only the CDR3 portion is preserved as DNA: 42 bases, with reading frame beginning at the first base. The sequence came from a male donor in good health and CMV-seronegative. Sequenced material: PBMCs. Recombination joined TRBV19 with TRBJ1-2, with 9 bases matching TRBD1. In nucleotide form, the sequence is TGTGCCAGTAGTGTTGTACAGGGGGCTAGGGGCTACACCTTC. This sequence encodes CASSVVQGARGYTF. Supplemented by the reference TRBV19 and TRBJ1-2 proteins around the CDR3, the complete variable domain is DGGITQSPKYLFRKEGQNVTLSCEQNLNHDAMYWYRQDPGQGLRLIYYSQIVNDFQKGDIAEGYSVSREKKESFPLTVTSAQKNPTAFYLCASSVVQGARGYTFGSGTRLTVV.